These T cell receptor beta chains were read from a single sample in a study of blood T cell repertoires in COVID-19. Method: immunoSEQ multiplex PCR; TCRdb's copy keeps in-frame clones and lacks some. The data hold a few hundred thousand clones, with 89% observed a single time. The sequenced sample consisted of PBMCs or T cells enriched from blood (not recorded which). Every receptor here comes from a woman aged 55-69 years who had recovered from COVID-19. CDR3s include the opening cysteine and the closing phenylalanine or tryptophan. Fields, in order: clone size, D gene, V gene, J gene, CDR3 protein, CDR3 DNA. A D gene is named only where the DNA matches it firmly. Only part of the rows carry a size: once, few, many, or a class if the clone is expanded.

clone size: .
D gene: .
V gene: TRBV20-1
J gene: TRBJ1-2
CDR3 protein: CSADTDSSVTF
CDR3 DNA: TGCAGTGCTGACACCGACAGCTCTGTCACCTTC

clone size: .
D gene: .
V gene: TRBV21-1
J gene: TRBJ1-4
CDR3 protein: CANSKGSKGVYEKLFF
CDR3 DNA: TGTGCCAACAGCAAGGGCAGTAAGGGGGTCTATGAAAAACTGTTTTTT

clone size: .
D gene: .
V gene: TRBV6-5
J gene: TRBJ2-7
CDR3 protein: CASTRTGDPIYEQYF
CDR3 DNA: TGTGCCAGCACGCGAACGGGGGACCCAATTTACGAGCAGTACTTC

clone size: once
D gene: .
V gene: TRBV2
J gene: TRBJ1-4
CDR3 protein: CASTDGGAGEKLFF
CDR3 DNA: TGTGCCAGCACCGACGGGGGGGCGGGTGAAAAACTGTTTTTT

clone size: .
D gene: .
V gene: TRBV12-3/TRBV12-4
J gene: TRBJ1-5
CDR3 protein: CASSEQGQPQHF
CDR3 DNA: TGTGCCAGCAGTGAGCAGGGTCAGCCCCAGCATTTT

clone size: .
D gene: TRBD2
V gene: TRBV6-4
J gene: TRBJ2-2
CDR3 protein: CASSVAGDNTGELFF
CDR3 DNA: TGTGCCAGCAGTGTTGCGGGGGACAACACCGGGGAGCTGTTTTTT

clone size: .
D gene: .
V gene: TRBV11-2
J gene: TRBJ1-3
CDR3 protein: CASSLRGRSHPSGNTIYF
CDR3 DNA: TGTGCCAGCAGCTTAAGAGGGAGATCTCATCCCTCTGGAAACACCATATATTTT

clone size: .
D gene: .
V gene: TRBV7-2
J gene: TRBJ1-4
CDR3 protein: CASSLDRTFANEKLFF
CDR3 DNA: TGTGCCAGCAGCTTAGACCGGACTTTTGCCAATGAAAAACTGTTTTTT

clone size: .
D gene: .
V gene: TRBV19
J gene: TRBJ1-1
CDR3 protein: CASTQGVIRTEAFF
CDR3 DNA: TGTGCCAGTACCCAAGGGGTCATCCGGACTGAAGCTTTCTTT

clone size: .
D gene: .
V gene: TRBV7-6
J gene: TRBJ2-2
CDR3 protein: CASSLQVGSAGELFF
CDR3 DNA: TGTGCCAGCAGCTTACAGGTGGGGAGCGCCGGGGAGCTGTTTTTT

clone size: .
D gene: .
V gene: TRBV10-3
J gene: TRBJ2-1
CDR3 protein: CATHAGRHNEQFF
CDR3 DNA: TGTGCCACACACGCGGGACGCCACAATGAGCAGTTCTTC

clone size: once
D gene: TRBD2
V gene: TRBV12-5
J gene: TRBJ2-5
CDR3 protein: CASGQAGIETQYF
CDR3 DNA: TGTGCTAGTGGCCAAGCGGGAATTGAGACCCAGTACTTC

clone size: .
D gene: .
V gene: TRBV4-2
J gene: TRBJ2-5
CDR3 protein: CASSQVGGQETQYF
CDR3 DNA: TGTGCCAGCAGCCAAGTCGGGGGGCAGGAGACCCAGTACTTC

clone size: .
D gene: TRBD1
V gene: TRBV18
J gene: TRBJ1-5
CDR3 protein: CASSPTGGNQPQHF
CDR3 DNA: TGTGCCAGCTCACCAACAGGGGGCAATCAGCCCCAGCATTTT

clone size: .
D gene: .
V gene: TRBV6-5
J gene: TRBJ1-3
CDR3 protein: CASSIPGSGNTIYF
CDR3 DNA: TGTGCCAGCAGTATACCAGGGTCTGGAAACACCATATATTTT

clone size: .
D gene: .
V gene: TRBV28
J gene: TRBJ1-1
CDR3 protein: CASRSRVLVNTEAFF
CDR3 DNA: TGTGCCAGCAGGAGCCGGGTCCTAGTGAACACTGAAGCTTTCTTT

clone size: .
D gene: TRBD2
V gene: TRBV7-9
J gene: TRBJ2-1
CDR3 protein: CASHRTSGRFTYNEQFF
CDR3 DNA: TGTGCCAGCCATCGGACTAGCGGGAGATTTACCTACAATGAGCAGTTCTTC

clone size: .
D gene: TRBD2
V gene: TRBV11-3
J gene: TRBJ2-7
CDR3 protein: CASSLSGTSGAYEQYF
CDR3 DNA: TGTGCCAGCAGCTTATCGGGGACTAGCGGCGCCTACGAGCAGTACTTC

clone size: .
D gene: .
V gene: TRBV7-3
J gene: TRBJ2-6
CDR3 protein: CASSINRAGANVLTF
CDR3 DNA: TGTGCCAGCTCAATTAACAGGGCTGGGGCCAACGTCCTGACTTTC

clone size: .
D gene: .
V gene: TRBV28
J gene: TRBJ1-3
CDR3 protein: CASSSYISGNTIYF
CDR3 DNA: TGTGCCAGCAGCTCCTATATCTCTGGAAACACCATATATTTT

clone size: .
D gene: TRBD1
V gene: TRBV10-1
J gene: TRBJ2-7
CDR3 protein: CASSESWTGDEQYF
CDR3 DNA: TGCGCCAGCAGTGAGTCGTGGACAGGGGACGAGCAGTACTTC

clone size: few
D gene: TRBD1
V gene: TRBV9
J gene: TRBJ1-3
CDR3 protein: CASGNRGGGNTIYF
CDR3 DNA: TGTGCCAGCGGGAACAGGGGTGGTGGAAACACCATATATTTT

clone size: once
D gene: .
V gene: TRBV2
J gene: TRBJ1-1
CDR3 protein: CASSRRGGNTEAFF
CDR3 DNA: TGTGCCAGCAGTCGGAGGGGGGGCAACACTGAAGCTTTCTTT

clone size: .
D gene: .
V gene: TRBV14
J gene: TRBJ1-1
CDR3 protein: CASSQVPQPEAEAFF
CDR3 DNA: TGTGCCAGCAGCCAAGTTCCACAACCGGAGGCTGAAGCTTTCTTT

clone size: .
D gene: TRBD1
V gene: TRBV5-1
J gene: TRBJ1-2
CDR3 protein: CASSLGPGQGTNYGYTF
CDR3 DNA: TGCGCCAGCAGCTTGGGACCGGGACAGGGGACTAACTATGGCTACACCTTC

clone size: .
D gene: .
V gene: TRBV11-2
J gene: TRBJ1-2
CDR3 protein: CASSGGWKGYGYTF
CDR3 DNA: TGTGCCAGCAGTGGGGGCTGGAAAGGGTATGGCTACACCTTC

clone size: .
D gene: .
V gene: TRBV10-3
J gene: TRBJ2-1
CDR3 protein: CAISESFSSYNEQFF
CDR3 DNA: TGTGCCATCAGTGAATCCTTTAGCTCCTACAATGAGCAGTTCTTC

clone size: .
D gene: .
V gene: TRBV9
J gene: TRBJ2-3
CDR3 protein: CASSPLGGAGTDTQYF
CDR3 DNA: TGTGCCAGCAGCCCTCTAGGGGGAGCGGGCACAGATACGCAGTATTTT

clone size: once
D gene: .
V gene: TRBV3-1/TRBV3-2
J gene: TRBJ1-2
CDR3 protein: CASSQGSGVDYGYTF
CDR3 DNA: TGTGCCAGCAGCCAAGGTAGCGGGGTAGACTATGGCTACACCTTC

clone size: .
D gene: TRBD2
V gene: TRBV11-2
J gene: TRBJ2-1
CDR3 protein: CASSLGVAGGTYNEQFF
CDR3 DNA: TGTGCCAGCAGCTTAGGGGTGGCGGGAGGGACCTACAATGAGCAGTTCTTC

clone size: .
D gene: TRBD1
V gene: TRBV19
J gene: TRBJ1-3
CDR3 protein: CASTPGTAGNTIYF
CDR3 DNA: TGTGCCAGTACCCCCGGGACAGCTGGAAACACCATATATTTT

clone size: .
D gene: TRBD1
V gene: TRBV6-4
J gene: TRBJ1-2
CDR3 protein: CASSEGQGTRYTF
CDR3 DNA: TGTGCCAGCAGTGAAGGACAGGGGACGCGCTACACCTTC

clone size: .
D gene: .
V gene: TRBV4-2
J gene: TRBJ2-7
CDR3 protein: CASSHGQSYEQYF
CDR3 DNA: TGTGCCAGCAGCCACGGACAGAGCTACGAGCAGTACTTC

clone size: .
D gene: TRBD1
V gene: TRBV6-6
J gene: TRBJ1-4
CDR3 protein: CASTPGQDYEKLFF
CDR3 DNA: TGTGCCAGCACCCCGGGACAGGACTATGAAAAACTGTTTTTT

clone size: .
D gene: TRBD1
V gene: TRBV2
J gene: TRBJ1-1
CDR3 protein: CASKFSTDRDTEAFF
CDR3 DNA: TGTGCCAGCAAATTCTCAACGGACAGGGATACTGAAGCTTTCTTT

clone size: .
D gene: .
V gene: TRBV5-4
J gene: TRBJ1-4
CDR3 protein: CASSLYSPPGIGRLFF
CDR3 DNA: TGTGCCAGCAGCTTGTATTCCCCCCCGGGGATCGGTCGACTGTTTTTT

clone size: .
D gene: .
V gene: TRBV12-5
J gene: TRBJ2-3
CDR3 protein: CASGFGVYADTQYF
CDR3 DNA: TGTGCTAGTGGTTTCGGGGTATACGCAGATACGCAGTATTTT

clone size: .
D gene: TRBD2
V gene: TRBV15
J gene: TRBJ2-7
CDR3 protein: CATSRGLAGAMREQYF
CDR3 DNA: TGTGCCACCAGCAGGGGACTAGCGGGAGCAATGCGCGAGCAGTACTTC

clone size: .
D gene: .
V gene: TRBV19
J gene: TRBJ2-2
CDR3 protein: CASSRQGGTGELFF
CDR3 DNA: TGTGCCAGTAGTAGGCAGGGGGGCACCGGGGAGCTGTTTTTT

clone size: .
D gene: .
V gene: TRBV24-1
J gene: TRBJ1-2
CDR3 protein: CATSDHRTDYGYTF
CDR3 DNA: TGTGCCACCAGTGACCATCGGACAGATTATGGCTACACCTTC

clone size: once
D gene: TRBD2
V gene: TRBV10-3
J gene: TRBJ2-7
CDR3 protein: CATQAGLAGGSYEQYF
CDR3 DNA: TGTGCCACCCAGGCCGGGCTAGCGGGGGGATCCTACGAGCAGTACTTC

clone size: .
D gene: .
V gene: TRBV3-1/TRBV3-2
J gene: TRBJ2-3
CDR3 protein: CASSQVAASTDTQYF
CDR3 DNA: TGTGCCAGCAGCCAAGTGGCGGCTAGCACAGATACGCAGTATTTT

clone size: .
D gene: TRBD2
V gene: TRBV19
J gene: TRBJ2-2
CDR3 protein: CASSIVGSGRGDTGELFF
CDR3 DNA: TGTGCCAGTAGTATAGTTGGTAGCGGGAGAGGGGACACCGGGGAGCTGTTTTTT

clone size: .
D gene: .
V gene: TRBV28
J gene: TRBJ1-2
CDR3 protein: CASSSGPRYGYTF
CDR3 DNA: TGTGCCAGCAGTAGTGGGCCGCGATATGGCTACACCTTC

clone size: .
D gene: TRBD1
V gene: TRBV28
J gene: TRBJ1-4
CDR3 protein: CASSLDRGREKLFF
CDR3 DNA: TGTGCCAGCAGTTTGGACAGGGGGCGTGAAAAACTGTTTTTT

clone size: .
D gene: .
V gene: TRBV6-6
J gene: TRBJ2-2
CDR3 protein: CASSYSSNTGELFF
CDR3 DNA: TGTGCCAGCAGTTACTCCTCGAACACCGGGGAGCTGTTTTTT